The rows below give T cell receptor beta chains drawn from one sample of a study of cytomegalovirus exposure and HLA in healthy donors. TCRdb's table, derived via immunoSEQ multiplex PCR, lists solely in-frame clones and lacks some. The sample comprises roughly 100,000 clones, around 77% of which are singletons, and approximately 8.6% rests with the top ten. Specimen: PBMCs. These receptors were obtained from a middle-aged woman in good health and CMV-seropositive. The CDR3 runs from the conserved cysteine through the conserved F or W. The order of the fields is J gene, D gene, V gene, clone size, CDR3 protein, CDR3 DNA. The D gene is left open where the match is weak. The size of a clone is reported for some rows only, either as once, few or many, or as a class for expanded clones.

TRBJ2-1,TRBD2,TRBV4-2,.,CASSSRTSGRANEQFF,TGTGCCAGCAGCTCCAGGACTAGCGGGAGGGCGAATGAGCAGTTCTTC
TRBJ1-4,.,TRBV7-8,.,CASSSIGGSSVVGEKLFF,TGTGCCAGCAGTTCTATCGGGGGTAGCTCGGTGGTGGGTGAAAAACTGTTTTTT
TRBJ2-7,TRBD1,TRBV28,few,CASNPQGAEQYF,TGTGCCAGCAACCCCCAGGGGGCTGAGCAGTACTTC
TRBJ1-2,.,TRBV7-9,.,CASSFEINYGYTF,TGTGCCAGCAGCTTCGAGATTAACTATGGCTACACCTTC
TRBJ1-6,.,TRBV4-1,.,CASSTATVSYNSLLHF,TGCGCCAGCAGCACAGCTACTGTCTCCTATAATTCACTCCTCCACTTT
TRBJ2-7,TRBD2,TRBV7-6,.,CASSLVAAGTSGYEQYF,TGTGCCAGCAGCTTAGTCGCTGCCGGGACTAGCGGCTACGAGCAGTACTTC
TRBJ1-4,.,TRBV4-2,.,CASSQDGRVYEKLFF,TGTGCCAGCAGCCAAGACGGCAGGGTATACGAAAAACTGTTTTTT
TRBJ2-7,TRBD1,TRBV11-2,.,CASRRTGASYEQYF,TGTGCCAGCAGGCGGACAGGGGCCTCCTACGAGCAGTACTTC
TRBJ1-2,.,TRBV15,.,CATSRGGGPDLSPYGYTF,TGTGCCACCAGCAGAGGGGGAGGCCCGGACCTTTCCCCCTATGGCTACACCTTC
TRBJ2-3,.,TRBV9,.,CASSATSTSTDTQYF,TGTGCCAGCAGCGCCACTAGCACAAGCACAGATACGCAGTATTTT
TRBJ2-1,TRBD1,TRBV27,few,CASTFTGGYYDEQFF,TGTGCCAGCACCTTTACAGGGGGCTATTACGATGAGCAGTTCTTC
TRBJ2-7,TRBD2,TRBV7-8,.,CASSLALTSGTKQYF,TGTGCCAGCAGCTTAGCGTTGACTAGCGGGACAAAGCAGTACTTC
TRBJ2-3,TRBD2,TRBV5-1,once,CASSRAGGVSDTQYF,TGCGCCAGCAGCCGAGCGGGGGGGGTGTCAGATACGCAGTATTTT
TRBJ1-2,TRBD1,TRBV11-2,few,CASSLRGQGHGYTF,TGTGCCAGCAGCTTACGCGGACAGGGTCATGGCTACACCTTC